Here is one T cell receptor (beta chain) with its context. Its specificity is not known. V was pared by 6 bases and J by 4 bases, with 18 bases between. Germline loops: CDR1 MNHNY, CDR2 SVGAGI (reference sequence). The CDR3 contains 15 residues. The source of the sample is a study of beta chain features in type 1 diabetes. The wider study: Age and gender were similar between patients and healthy donors, as were cell yields.

Purity above 95% was achieved in all sorted populations. Expressed TCRB transcripts were sequenced because the entire RNA isolate underwent reverse transcription. The table came from immunoSEQ multiplex PCR; TCRdb's copy has only in-frame clones and leaves some out. The sample records approximately 150,000 clones, roughly 9.7% being singletons. Study-wide findings and caveats: Using cDNA template may skew counts toward highly expressing activated cells.

The chain combines TRBV6-6 with TRBJ1-2; no reliable D call. The sequenced sample was central memory CD4+ T cells from blood. This TCR came from a woman aged 40 to 49 in good health. CDR3 bases: TGTGCCAGCAGATCCACCGGCGGAGCGGGCTATGGCTACACCTTC. Its protein is CASRSTGGAGYGYTF.